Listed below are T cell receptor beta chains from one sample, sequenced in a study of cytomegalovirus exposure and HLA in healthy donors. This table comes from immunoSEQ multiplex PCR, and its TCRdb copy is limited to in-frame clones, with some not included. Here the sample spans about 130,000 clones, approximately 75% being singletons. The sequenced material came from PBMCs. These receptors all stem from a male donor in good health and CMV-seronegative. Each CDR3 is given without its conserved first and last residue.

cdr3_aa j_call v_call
SVLTGYNQPQH TRBJ1-5 TRBV29-1
ASRVQASNTEAF TRBJ1-1 TRBV2
ASSGVQGSYSSGANVLT TRBJ2-6 TRBV2
ASSQGPMNTEAF TRBJ1-1 TRBV4-1
ASSSGTGYTEAF TRBJ1-1 TRBV7-2
AWSVSSSYNEQF TRBJ2-1 TRBV30
ASSDLVGGMNTEAF TRBJ1-1 TRBV9
AISWVPESGETQY TRBJ2-5 TRBV10-3
ASSSSDRTYYGYT TRBJ1-2 TRBV7-2
ASSELAGGSDTQY TRBJ2-3 TRBV6-1
ASSLSGSYNEQF TRBJ2-1 TRBV7-9
ASSYSLGYNEQF TRBJ2-1 TRBV6-5
AISGSRGNTEAF TRBJ1-1 TRBV10-3
ASSQGQGHYGYT TRBJ1-2 TRBV18
ASSPWTSGGPQETQY TRBJ2-5 TRBV14
ASSPTGKETQY TRBJ2-5 TRBV4-2
ASSYSREGPWGYT TRBJ1-2 TRBV6-5
ATRGGATYEQY TRBJ2-7 TRBV10-3
ASSMTSGGLYEQY . TRBV4-3
ASSFLGQGDEQY TRBJ2-7 TRBV11-2
ASSFRTGGYEQY TRBJ2-7 TRBV11-3
ASLDRSGNTIY TRBJ1-3 TRBV30
ASRAGNNQPQH TRBJ1-5 TRBV5-1
SVGTDYGYT TRBJ1-2 TRBV29-1
ASSPGVFSNQPQH TRBJ1-5 TRBV19
ASSLGLQPQH TRBJ1-5 TRBV13
ASRPTGEKLF TRBJ1-4 TRBV11-2
ASSSTGYGEQY TRBJ2-7 TRBV5-1
AIRGSSGGFQETQY TRBJ2-5 TRBV10-3
ASSLDLHTQY TRBJ2-3 TRBV5-4
ASSLAVGLNSPLH TRBJ1-6 TRBV5-1
ASSVQTTNEKLF TRBJ1-4 TRBV5-1
ASSTLPGNGYT TRBJ1-2 TRBV6-1
ATGAAGAAQPQH TRBJ1-5 TRBV19
ASSHTGHQNEQY TRBJ2-7 TRBV4-1
ATSVDRDPYYGYT TRBJ1-2 TRBV15
ASSRRTGFGTNEKLF TRBJ1-4 TRBV21-1
AWSGTEPYEQY . TRBV30
ASSLTSGAAYEQY TRBJ2-7 TRBV7-2
ASSLQGKAF TRBJ1-1 TRBV7-2
ASRATQNTEAF TRBJ1-1 TRBV5-1
ASSYSKDRGLYGYT TRBJ1-2 TRBV6-5
ASSLGAGFTGELF TRBJ2-2 TRBV7-8
ASSLAPGLSYEQY TRBJ2-7 TRBV5-1
ASSLDSQPQH TRBJ1-5 TRBV7-2
ASSSTGGGYT TRBJ1-2 TRBV5-1
ATSRLGRETNEKLF TRBJ1-4 TRBV15
SSGGAHNEQF TRBJ2-1 TRBV7-9
ASSAGRFNEQF TRBJ2-1 TRBV19
ASSSGGQGRAF TRBJ1-1 TRBV27
ASRSRGGADTQY TRBJ2-3 TRBV2
ASSLKGEPYSNQPQH TRBJ1-5 TRBV27
ASSLGPGGTGELF TRBJ2-2 TRBV7-3
ASSSDGQTYNEQF TRBJ2-1 TRBV11-2
ASSAKTGSNTGELF TRBJ2-2 TRBV9
ASSTQGVDEQY TRBJ2-7 TRBV9
ASSLYGRVTEAF TRBJ1-1 TRBV27